These 29 T cell receptor beta chains originate from one sample sequenced in a study of T-cell reconstitution after alpha-beta-depleted transplantation in children (dated by TCRdb to between 2015 and 2016). To prepare the library, PCR was applied. Data came from an Illumina HiSeq 2500. Molecular barcoding was employed in the preparation of TCR libraries, with unique molecular identifiers being used to normalize TCRbeta repertoire quantification. The public sequencing data were trimmed at Q25 with fastp and processed into clonotypes with MiXCR by TCRdb, which kept only in-frame beta chains. Rows matching on CDR3 protein sequence are summarized as one entry with the most common DNA and genes. Recorded for this sample are just over 200,000 distinct CDR3 sequences; roughly 8.3% of them occurred a single time. The ten most abundant clones make up 35% of the sample. Read against the paper, the sample's treatment or condition label means: allogeneic hematopoietic cell transplantation with graft depleted of TCRalphabeta T cells and CD19 B cells.

Material: PBMCs, mostly from graft donor cells, obtained 360 days after TCRalphabeta/CD19-depleted stem cell transplant. The receptors were gathered from a male patient aged 2-10 years who had a stem cell transplant for acute myeloid leukemia, so the T cells may come from the graft donor.

This clonotype was recorded a few times. The genes are TRBV5-5 and TRBJ2-2; D gene unclear. The germline V and J ends were trimmed by 2 bases and 4 bases, with 9 bases remaining between them. This CDR3 is 14 amino acids long. Germline V gives CDR1 SGHKS, CDR2 YYEKEE (reference sequence). CDR3 DNA sequence: TGTGCCAGCAGCTTAATGGAGACCACCGGGGAGCTGTTTTTT. This gives the protein CASSLMETTGELFF.

In its sample, this clonotype was seen a few times. The chain carries TRBV12-3 or TRBV12-4 and TRBJ2-2; perhaps TRBD2 as D (5 bases). Trimming removed 7 bases from V and 4 bases from J, with 10 bases in between. This CDR3 has 13 amino acids. This CDR3 is CASTPDSTGELFF. As DNA, the CDR3 is TGTGCCAGCACCCCGGACTCCACCGGGGAGCTGTTTTTT.

This clonotype has just a few counts. This rearrangement joins TRBV12-3 or TRBV12-4 to TRBJ1-2; D not resolved. The CDR3 is 14 amino acids. Trimming pared 2 bases from V and 4 bases from J, leaving 11 bases between. CDR3 region: CASSLSVYSYGYTF. CDR3 coding DNA: TGTGCCAGCAGTTTAAGCGTCTACAGCTATGGCTACACCTTC.

The chain couples TRBV7-9 to TRBJ1-1; possible D gene TRBD1, 5 bases. CDR1 and CDR2 from the germline V gene are SEHNR and FQNEAQ (reference sequence). CDR3 size: 15 residues. Trimming cost V 8 bases and J 0 bases, with 16 bases left between them. Here the CDR3 DNA reads TGTGCCAGCGCTCCGACGGGGGGGGTGAACACTGAAGCTTTCTTT. Translating it yields CASAPTGGVNTEAFF.

This clonotype has a count of ten or more. The chain links TRBV10-3 to TRBJ2-7; TRBD2 aligns across 13 bases. The CDR3 is 13 residues long. J gave up 7 bases and V 8 bases, and 5 bases lay outside the gene matches. CDR1 and CDR2 (germline): ENHRY, SYGVKD. The CDR3 DNA reads TGTGCCATCGGACTAGCGGGAGCCCAAGAGCAGTACTTC. Translating gives CAIGLAGAQEQYF.

This clonotype has a count of ten or more. This chain joins TRBV24-1 and TRBJ2-1, with 13 bases aligning to TRBD2. Trimming removed 4 bases from V and 6 bases from J; junction bases left unmatched: 5. The germline V gene encodes CDR1 KGHDR and CDR2 SFDVKD. The CDR3 runs 16 residues. The DNA of the CDR3 is TGTGCCACCAGTGACCCTACTAGCGGGAGGGCCAATGAGCAGTTCTTC. This translates into CATSDPTSGRANEQFF.

This chain links TRBV6-1 with TRBJ1-1, with D possibly being TRBD1 (5 bases). CDR1 is MNHNS and CDR2 is SASEGT in the germline V gene. The CDR3 sequence is 14 residues long. Trimming removed 6 bases at V and 1 base at J, with 12 bases between. CDR3 in amino acids: CASSKRGKNTEAFF. CDR3 nucleotides: TGTGCCAGCAGCAAACGGGGCAAGAACACTGAAGCTTTCTTT.

This clonotype has ten or more counts. The chain couples TRBV20-1 to TRBJ1-5; D might be TRBD1 (6 bases). V was pared by 2 bases and J by 1 base, with 15 bases between. Germline V gene sequence: CDR1 DFQATT, CDR2 SNEGSKA (reference sequence). The CDR3 extends over 16 amino acids. CDR3 residues: CSARSQGTGSNQPQHF. The CDR3 DNA is TGCAGTGCTAGATCACAGGGAACGGGAAGCAATCAGCCCCAGCATTTT.

This clonotype occurred many times. The chain's CDR3 is CASSYPGGGGRGAFF. DNA of the CDR3: TGTGCCAGCAGTTACCCTGGGGGAGGGGGCCGGGGAGCTTTCTTT. The chain has TRBV6-5 and TRBJ1-1, with 7 nucleotides matching TRBD1. The V and J ends lost 2 bases and 10 bases, in that order; junction bases with no gene match: 13. CDR3 size: 15 residues. Per the germline V gene, CDR1 is MNHEY and CDR2 is SVGAGI.

This clonotype was observed many times. The gene calls are TRBV20-1 and TRBJ1-5; D uncertain. Germline lookup yields CDR1 DFQATT and CDR2 SNEGSKA (reference sequence). This CDR3 region has 14 residues. Trimming pared 5 bases from V and 3 bases from J, leaving 14 bases between. Written as DNA, the CDR3 is TGCAGTGCTCTCGGTGGAGGAGTCAATCAGCCCCAGCATTTT. Protein sequence: CSALGGGVNQPQHF.

The rearrangement links TRBV12-3 or TRBV12-4 to TRBJ2-2; D gene ambiguous. V gave up 4 bases and J gave up 4 bases, with 7 bases separating them. The CDR3 extends over 13 amino acids. CDR3 bases: TGTGCCAGCAGTTCCTTATTCACCGGGGAGCTGTTTTTT. Its translation is CASSSLFTGELFF.

This clonotype appeared many times. The chain is built from TRBV5-1 and TRBJ2-2; D is possibly TRBD2 (6 bases). Germline lookup yields CDR1 SGHRS and CDR2 YFSETQ. Trimming pared 3 bases from V and 4 bases from J, leaving 7 bases between. The CDR3 has 13 amino acids. CDR3 in DNA: TGCGCCAGCAGCTGGGACTCCACCGGGGAGCTGTTTTTT. Translated, it gives CASSWDSTGELFF.

J is TRBJ1-5 and V is TRBV5-1, with unresolved D. This CDR3 region has 13 residues. Germline V CDR1 and CDR2: SGHRS, YFSETQ. With 4 bases removed from V and 7 bases from J, the gap between germline ends came to 12 bases. The CDR3 loop reads CASSPQPKQPQHF. The CDR3, as DNA: TGCGCCAGCAGCCCTCAGCCGAAACAGCCCCAGCATTTT.

The chain has TRBV5-1 and TRBJ2-7, with 10 positions matching TRBD1. Germline assignment: CDR1 SGHRS and CDR2 YFSETQ. The length of the CDR3 is 16 residues. V lost 1 base, J lost 5 bases, and 9 bases stayed unmatched. The CDR3 DNA sequence: TGCGCCAGCAGCTTGTCCCGGACAGGGGGGTTCCACGAGCAGTACTTC. As protein: CASSLSRTGGFHEQYF.

The chain recombines TRBV12-3 or TRBV12-4 with TRBJ1-3; D may be TRBD1 (6 bases). The V and J ends lost 6 bases and 1 base respectively, with 16 bases between them. The CDR3 sequence is 16 residues long. CDR3 region: CASRLRTATSGNTIYF. DNA of the CDR3: TGTGCCAGCAGACTACGGACAGCAACTTCTGGAAACACCATATATTTT.

This clonotype appeared many times. This chain uses TRBV6-5 with TRBJ2-7; D call uncertain. The ends were cut back, 1 base at V and 1 base at J, with 8 bases in the middle. This CDR3 spans 14 amino acids. Germline V CDR1 and CDR2: MNHEY, SVGAGI. The CDR3 nucleotides read TGTGCCAGCAGTTACTATGACTGGTCCTACGAGCAGTACTTC. Encoded protein: CASSYYDWSYEQYF.

There are many counts of this clonotype. The chain employs TRBV27 and TRBJ2-3; D ambiguous. This CDR3 is 13 amino acids long. The germline CDR1 and CDR2 sequences are MNHEY and SMNVEV (reference sequence). The V gene lost 3 bases and the J gene lost 1 base, with 5 bases spanning the gap. CDR3 in amino acids: CASSLLGTDTQYF. The CDR3 DNA sequence: TGTGCCAGCAGTTTGCTCGGCACAGATACGCAGTATTTT.

V gene TRBV21-1 combines with J gene TRBJ2-7; the table assigns TRBD2, which was not confirmed against the DNA. TRBV21-1 is designated a pseudogene. The CDR3 extends over 17 amino acids. CDR3 sequence: CASSKERGLAGEYEQYF. DNA of the CDR3: TGTGCCAGCAGCAAAGAACGAGGACTAGCGGGGGAATACGAGCAGTACTTC.

This clonotype was counted between two and nine times. The rearrangement links TRBV20-1 to TRBJ2-1; 9 bases align to TRBD1. V shed 0 bases and J 15 bases; nucleotides not matched to a gene: 9. This CDR3 comprises 13 residues. CDR1 and CDR2 (germline): DFQATT, SNEGSKA (reference sequence). CDR3 nucleotide sequence: TGCAGTGCTAGAGACCTCGTGGGACAGGGAGGGTTCTTC. Its protein product is CSARDLVGQGGFF.

This clonotype appeared a few times. The rearrangement joins TRBV7-6 to TRBJ1-5; D not resolved. Trimming removed 1 base at V and 0 bases at J, with 7 bases between. This CDR3 region has 15 residues. Germline values: CDR1 SGHVS, CDR2 FNYEAQ. In DNA form, the CDR3 reads TGTGCCAGCAGCTTAGAACCGAGTAGCAATCAGCCCCAGCATTTT. Translating it yields CASSLEPSSNQPQHF. The variable domain in full, with the rest retrieved from reference TRBV7-6 and TRBJ1-5, is GAGVSQSPRYKVTKRGQDVALRCDPISGHVSLYWYRQALGQGPEFLTYFNYEAQQDKSGLPNDRFSAERPEGSISTLTIQRTEQRDSAMYRCASSLEPSSNQPQHFGDGTRLSIL.

This clonotype was observed many times. The chain joins TRBV7-2 to TRBJ1-1; D not resolved. V shed 2 bases and J shed 6 bases, with 13 bases lying between them. Looked up from germline, CDR1 is SGHTA and CDR2 is FQGNSA. The length of the CDR3 is 14 residues. CDR3 protein: CASSLSMGTPEAFF. The DNA of the CDR3 is TGTGCCAGCAGCTTAAGTATGGGTACACCTGAAGCTTTCTTT.

This clonotype has ten or more counts. The rearrangement uses TRBV27 and TRBJ2-1; maybe TRBD2 (6 bases). The CDR3 loop spans 16 amino acids. V was trimmed by 1 base and J by 4 bases, leaving 14 bases between them. Germline CDR1 and CDR2: MNHEY and SMNVEV (reference sequence). In DNA form, the CDR3 reads TGTGCCAGCAGTTTATGGGGACTGAGCCCGTACAATGAGCAGTTCTTC. This codes for CASSLWGLSPYNEQFF.

The chain's CDR3 is CASAPRTALDTEAFF. The CDR3 coding sequence is TGTGCCAGCGCACCTAGGACGGCCTTAGACACTGAAGCTTTCTTT. The chain links TRBV27 to TRBJ1-1; no firm D call. The CDR3 is 15 residues long. V was pared by 8 bases and J by 3 bases, with 19 bases between. Germline V gene data show CDR1 as MNHEY and CDR2 as SMNVEV (reference sequence).

This clonotype was detected many times. The chain recombines TRBV5-1 with TRBJ2-5, with D unclear. This CDR3 has 17 amino acids. The germline V gene encodes CDR1 SGHRS and CDR2 YFSETQ. V lost 0 bases and J 0 bases, leaving 15 bases between the germline ends. The CDR3 loop reads CASSLVSRGWNQETQYF. For the CDR3, the DNA is TGCGCCAGCAGCTTGGTGTCACGAGGCTGGAACCAAGAGACCCAGTACTTC.

The chain joins TRBV12-3 or TRBV12-4 to TRBJ1-4; 11 nucleotides agree with TRBD1. The CDR3 is 14 residues long. The V and J ends lost 7 bases and 8 bases, in that order; junction bases with no gene match: 6. CDR3 sequence: CASTGDRGDEKLFF. As DNA, the CDR3 is TGTGCCAGCACCGGGGACAGGGGGGACGAAAAACTGTTTTTT.

This clonotype was observed many times. This chain joins TRBV5-1 and TRBJ2-1; D is unresolved. Germline values: CDR1 SGHRS, CDR2 YFSETQ. V was clipped by 0 bases and J by 0 bases, with 19 bases between them. CDR3 length equals 19 residues. DNA for the CDR3: TGCGCCAGCAGCTTGGCGAATATACGGGCGAGGAGCTCCTACAATGAGCAGTTCTTC. Translation: CASSLANIRARSSYNEQFF. The full variable domain, rest sourced from reference TRBV5-1 and TRBJ2-1, is KAGVTQTPRYLIKTRGQQVTLSCSPISGHRSVSWYQQTPGQGLQFLFEYFSETQRNKGNFPGRFSGRQFSNSRSEMNVSTLELGDSALYLCASSLANIRARSSYNEQFFGPGTRLTVL.

This clonotype turned up a few times. V usage is TRBV20-1 and J usage is TRBJ2-4, with D perhaps assigned TRBD1 or TRBD2 (6 bases each). The CDR3 sequence is 15 residues long. Trimming removed 0 bases from V and 1 base from J, with 10 bases in between. The germline V gene has CDR1 DFQATT and CDR2 SNEGSKA (reference sequence). CDR3 DNA sequence: TGCAGTGCTAGAGAAGGGGGGAGTGCCAAAAACATTCAGTACTTC. It is translated as CSAREGGSAKNIQYF.

The table lists this clonotype with a few counts. The V gene is TRBV29-1, the J gene TRBJ2-1; TRBD1 agrees at 10 bases. In germline, CDR1 is SQVTM, CDR2 ANQGSEA. The CDR3 is 13 amino acids. Trimming took 7 bases from V and 9 from J; bases not matched to a gene: 9. The CDR3 here is CSGPRDRGGEQFF. CDR3 in DNA: TGCAGCGGACCCCGGGACAGGGGTGGTGAGCAGTTCTTC.

This clonotype was seen ten or more times. The chain carries TRBV29-1 and TRBJ2-7, with 7 bases matching TRBD1. The CDR3 runs to 15 residues. CDR1 and CDR2 from the germline V gene are SQVTM and ANQGSEA. V shed 0 bases, J shed 2 bases, and the junction held 7 bases outside the gene matches. CDR3 nucleotides: TGCAGCGTTGAAGAGGTCTTGACAGGGACCTACGAGCAGTACTTC. This sequence encodes CSVEEVLTGTYEQYF.